These 6 T cell receptor beta chains were all obtained from the same sample, sequenced in a study of cytomegalovirus exposure and HLA in healthy donors. Use of 60 Vbeta and 13 Jbeta primers characterized the PCR. Generated by immunoSEQ multiplex PCR, the TCRdb table keeps only in-frame clones and is missing some. The table lists about 150,000 clones, roughly 80% of them singletons. What was sequenced was PBMCs. All receptors derive from a man between 40 and 49 years old in good health and CMV-seronegative.

The chain links TRBV2 to TRBJ2-3; TRBD2 is a possible D gene (6 bases). Trimming pared 6 bases from V and 5 bases from J, leaving 9 bases between. CDR1 and CDR2 from the germline V gene are SNHLY and FYNNEI. The CDR3 extends over 12 amino acids. The CDR3 loop is CASSGTGDTQYF. DNA of the CDR3: TGTGCCAGCAGCGGGACTGGAGATACGCAGTATTTT.

The chain is built from TRBV7-9 and TRBJ2-1, with 11 bases identical to TRBD1. Per the germline V gene, CDR1 is SEHNR and CDR2 is FQNEAQ (reference sequence). The V and J ends lost 3 bases and 4 bases, in that order; junction bases with no gene match: 2. This CDR3 has 15 residues. The CDR3 spells CASSLGQGGYNEQFF. DNA for the CDR3: TGTGCCAGCAGCTTGGGACAGGGGGGGTACAATGAGCAGTTCTTC.

This clone occurred once. The rearrangement joins TRBV5-6 to TRBJ2-7, with a possible D match to TRBD1 (6 bases). V was shortened by 1 base and J by 2 bases, with 10 bases between the two germline ends. The CDR3 runs 14 residues. Per the germline V gene, CDR1 is SGHDT and CDR2 is YYEEEE. CDR3 in DNA: TGTGCCAGCAGCTTGCTCTACAGGGCCTACGAGCAGTACTTC. Translating it yields CASSLLYRAYEQYF.

The J gene is TRBJ1-5, the V gene TRBV5-6; 9 nucleotides line up with TRBD1. Germline V CDR1 and CDR2: SGHDT, YYEEEE. Germline trimming cut 2 bases from V and 10 bases from J; bases unmatched to any gene: 7. The CDR3 loop spans 14 amino acids. The DNA of the CDR3 is TGTGCCAGCAGCTTAGGGGGGACAGGGCACCCCCAGCATTTT. It codes for CASSLGGTGHPQHF. Filled out from reference TRBV5-6 and TRBJ1-5, the complete variable domain reads DAGVTQSPTHLIKTRGQQVTLRCSPKSGHDTVSWYQQALGQGPQFIFQYYEEEERQRGNFPDRFSGHQFPNYSSELNVNALLLGDSALYLCASSLGGTGHPQHFGDGTRLSIL.

The chain uses TRBV7-3 and TRBJ2-1; D perhaps matches TRBD1 (6 bases). Between the trimmed V and J ends, which lost 3 bases and 9 bases, there was a span of 18 bases. CDR1 SGHTA and CDR2 FQGTGA come from the germline V gene. This CDR3 comprises 15 residues. The CDR3 DNA follows: TGTGCCAGCAGCTTCCAGGGGACCTCCCCCGGTGAGCAGTTCTTC. Translating it yields CASSFQGTSPGEQFF.

The chain recombines TRBV4-1 with TRBJ2-5, with 8 bases identical to TRBD1. V shed 1 base, J shed 2 bases, and the junction held 6 bases outside the gene matches. In germline, CDR1 is MGHRA, CDR2 YSYEKL. The CDR3 length is 16 residues. The CDR3 is CASSQARGLDQETQYF. CDR3 nucleotides: TGCGCCAGCAGCCAAGCCAGGGGGCTGGATCAAGAGACCCAGTACTTC.